The present T cell receptor (beta chain) was sequenced within a study of T cell repertoires in cytomegalovirus infection. For the study at large: CMV infection and matching HLA type were both indicated by public TCR beta signatures.

TCRdb used MiXCR to reprocess the reads, holding one entry per CDR3 protein. The sample has 40,000 to 55,000 distinct CDR3 sequences, 21% seen once; the top ten hold approximately 90%. Between the trimmed V and J ends, which lost 0 bases and 4 bases, there was a span of 13 bases. This CDR3 has 17 amino acids. Germline lookup yields CDR1 LGHNA and CDR2 YSLEER. General study points: Dominating the ex vivo response were HLA-C-restricted CMV-specific TCR beta clonotypes. People with CMV and the relevant HLA were identified by cumulative public TCR beta family frequency.

For this clonotype: As yet, its antigen is unknown.

The origin of this receptor is a human donor in good health (CMV status not recorded). Some clones in this sample may be carry-over from other donors' samples. J is TRBJ2-6 and V is TRBV4-3, with a tentative D call TRBD1 (5 bases). The source was CD8+ T cells from cultured PBMCs, collected from culture after CMV antigen stimulation. As DNA, the CDR3 is TGCGCCAGCAGCCAAGACTCAGGGTTGTCGGGGGCCAACGTCCTGACTTTC. This codes for CASSQDSGLSGANVLTF.